These T cell receptor beta chains were read from a single sample in a study of T cell responses to AZD1222 COVID-19 vaccine. Using immunoSEQ multiplex PCR, the repertoire was profiled, and TCRdb retains in-frame clones only, with some absent. The sample consists of 84,000 or so clones, less than 95% of them appearing once. The sample here was peripheral blood, taken 28 days after the second AZD1222 dose. These TCRs come from an adult who received the AZD1222 COVID-19 vaccine. Both conserved end residues are part of each CDR3. The D gene is left open where the match is weak. The size of a clone is reported for some rows only, either as once, few or many, or as a class for expanded clones.

>TRBJ2-7|NA|TRBV9|TRBD1
CASSVGGTGYNEQYF
TGTGCCAGCAGCGTAGGTGGGACAGGGTACAACGAGCAGTACTTC
>TRBJ1-4|NA|TRBV2|NA
CASTLTDATNEKLFF
TGTGCCAGCACCCTGACAGATGCAACTAATGAAAAACTGTTTTTT
>TRBJ1-1|once|TRBV27|NA
CASSLSRRTEAFF
TGTGCCAGCAGTTTATCTAGGAGGACTGAAGCTTTCTTT
>TRBJ1-3|NA|TRBV5-1|NA
CASSLNSFSGNTIYF
TGCGCCAGCAGCTTGAACAGCTTCTCTGGAAACACCATATATTTT
>TRBJ2-7|NA|TRBV11-3|NA
CASSLGGGFGSYEQYF
TGTGCCAGCAGCTTAGGGGGTGGGTTTGGTTCCTACGAGCAGTACTTC
>TRBJ2-7|once|TRBV11-3|TRBD1
CASSKPGQVYEQYF
TGTGCCAGCAGCAAACCGGGACAGGTCTACGAGCAGTACTTC
>TRBJ2-7|NA|TRBV12-3/TRBV12-4|TRBD1
CASGGQGFEQYF
TGTGCCAGCGGGGGACAGGGGTTCGAGCAGTACTTC
>TRBJ2-6|NA|TRBV5-4|TRBD1
CASTTGSGGSGANVLTF
TGTGCCAGCACGACAGGGTCTGGCGGCTCTGGGGCCAACGTCCTGACTTTC
>TRBJ1-5|NA|TRBV6-1|NA
CASRLLGQGNQPQHF
TGTGCCAGCAGGCTCCTGGGGCAGGGCAATCAGCCCCAGCATTTT
>TRBJ2-6|NA|TRBV27|NA
CASRLSGANVLTF
TGTGCCAGCAGACTCTCTGGGGCCAACGTCCTGACTTTC
>TRBJ1-6|few|TRBV30|NA
CAWSLIQGSPLHF
TGTGCCTGGAGTTTGATACAGGGCTCACCCCTCCACTTT
>TRBJ2-1|few|TRBV6-5|TRBD2
CASSPERGQPNEQFF
TGTGCCAGCAGCCCCGAGCGGGGGCAGCCAAATGAGCAGTTCTTC
>TRBJ2-5|NA|TRBV11-3|NA
CASSSFTKVETQYF
TGTGCCAGCAGCTCCTTCACTAAGGTTGAGACCCAGTACTTC
>TRBJ2-2|NA|TRBV11-2|NA
CASRDSYSTGELFF
TGTGCCAGCAGAGACTCCTACTCTACCGGGGAGCTGTTTTTT
>TRBJ1-2|NA|TRBV6-4|TRBD1
CASREMQGAGYGYTF
TGTGCCAGCAGAGAAATGCAGGGGGCTGGGTATGGCTACACCTTC
>TRBJ1-4|once|TRBV7-9|NA
CASSPTWTVLNEKLFF
TGTGCCAGCAGCCCGACCTGGACAGTCCTTAATGAAAAACTGTTTTTT